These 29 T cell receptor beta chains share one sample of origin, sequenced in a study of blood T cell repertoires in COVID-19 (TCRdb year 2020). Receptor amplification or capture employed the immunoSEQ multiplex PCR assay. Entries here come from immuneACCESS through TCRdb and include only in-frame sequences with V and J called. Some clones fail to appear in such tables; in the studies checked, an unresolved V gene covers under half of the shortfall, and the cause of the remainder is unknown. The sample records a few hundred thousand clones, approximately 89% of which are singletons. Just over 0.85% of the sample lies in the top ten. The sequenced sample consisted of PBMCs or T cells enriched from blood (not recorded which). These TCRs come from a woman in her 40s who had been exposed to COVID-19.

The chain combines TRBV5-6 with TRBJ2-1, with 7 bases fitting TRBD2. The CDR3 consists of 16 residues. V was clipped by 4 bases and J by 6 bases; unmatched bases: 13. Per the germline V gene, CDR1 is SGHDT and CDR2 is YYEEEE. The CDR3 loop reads CASSPRWSGIGNEQFF. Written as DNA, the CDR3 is TGTGCCAGCAGCCCCCGGTGGAGCGGGATCGGCAATGAGCAGTTCTTC.

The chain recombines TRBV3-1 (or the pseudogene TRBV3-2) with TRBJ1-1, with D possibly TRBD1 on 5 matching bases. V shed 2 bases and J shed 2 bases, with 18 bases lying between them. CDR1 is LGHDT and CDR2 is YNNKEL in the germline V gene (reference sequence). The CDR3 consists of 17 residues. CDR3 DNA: TGTGCCAGCAGCCAACTCCGAAGGGGCCAGGCCAACACTGAAGCTTTCTTT. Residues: CASSQLRRGQANTEAFF.

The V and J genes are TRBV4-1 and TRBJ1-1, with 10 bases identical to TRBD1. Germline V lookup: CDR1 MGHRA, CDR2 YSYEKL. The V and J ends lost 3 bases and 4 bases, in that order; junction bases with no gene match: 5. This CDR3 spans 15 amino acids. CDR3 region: CASSQEGQGSTEAFF. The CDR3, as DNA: TGCGCCAGCAGCCAGGAGGGACAGGGGAGCACTGAAGCTTTCTTT.

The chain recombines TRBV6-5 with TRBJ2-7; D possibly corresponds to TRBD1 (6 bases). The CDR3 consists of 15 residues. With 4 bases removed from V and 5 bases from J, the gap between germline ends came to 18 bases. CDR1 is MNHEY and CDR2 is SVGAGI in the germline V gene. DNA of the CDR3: TGTGCCAGCAGTTGGGCTGGGCAGGGGTTAAACGAGCAGTACTTC. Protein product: CASSWAGQGLNEQYF.

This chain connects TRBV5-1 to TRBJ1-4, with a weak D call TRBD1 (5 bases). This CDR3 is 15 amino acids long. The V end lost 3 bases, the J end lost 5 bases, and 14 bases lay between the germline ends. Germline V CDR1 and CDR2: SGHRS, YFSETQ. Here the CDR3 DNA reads TGCGCCAGCAGCTCGACAGCGTCTATGAATGAAAAACTGTTTTTT. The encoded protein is CASSSTASMNEKLFF.

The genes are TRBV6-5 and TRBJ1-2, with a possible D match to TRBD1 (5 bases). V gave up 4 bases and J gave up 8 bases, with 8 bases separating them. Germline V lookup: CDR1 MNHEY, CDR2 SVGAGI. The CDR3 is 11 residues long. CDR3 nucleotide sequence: TGTGCCAGCAGTTCAGGGTACGGCTACACCTTC. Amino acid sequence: CASSSGYGYTF.

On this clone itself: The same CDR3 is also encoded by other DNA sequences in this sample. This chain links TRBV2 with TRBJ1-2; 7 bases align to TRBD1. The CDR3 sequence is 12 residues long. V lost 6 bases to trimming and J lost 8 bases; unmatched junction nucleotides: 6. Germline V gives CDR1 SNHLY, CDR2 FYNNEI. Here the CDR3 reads CASSGDSRGYTF. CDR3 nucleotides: TGTGCCAGCAGCGGGGACAGCAGGGGCTACACCTTC.

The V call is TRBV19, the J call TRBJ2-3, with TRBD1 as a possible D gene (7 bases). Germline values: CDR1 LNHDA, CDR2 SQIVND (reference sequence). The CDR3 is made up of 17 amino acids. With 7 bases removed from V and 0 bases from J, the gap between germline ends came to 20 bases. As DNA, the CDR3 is TGTGCCAGTAAGGAGGTCAGGGGGGTTACTAGCACAGATACGCAGTATTTT. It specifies CASKEVRGVTSTDTQYF.

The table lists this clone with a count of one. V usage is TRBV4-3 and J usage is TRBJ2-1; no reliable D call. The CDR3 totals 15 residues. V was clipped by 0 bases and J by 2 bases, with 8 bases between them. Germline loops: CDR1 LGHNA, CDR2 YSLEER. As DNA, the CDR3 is TGCGCCAGCAGCCAAGAGTTGCTAACCTACAATGAGCAGTTCTTC. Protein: CASSQELLTYNEQFF.

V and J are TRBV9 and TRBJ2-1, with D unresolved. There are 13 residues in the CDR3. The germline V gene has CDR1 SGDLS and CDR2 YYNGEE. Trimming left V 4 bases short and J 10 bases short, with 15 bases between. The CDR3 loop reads CASSPRRDAEQFF. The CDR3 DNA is TGTGCCAGCAGCCCCCGGAGAGACGCGGAGCAGTTCTTC.

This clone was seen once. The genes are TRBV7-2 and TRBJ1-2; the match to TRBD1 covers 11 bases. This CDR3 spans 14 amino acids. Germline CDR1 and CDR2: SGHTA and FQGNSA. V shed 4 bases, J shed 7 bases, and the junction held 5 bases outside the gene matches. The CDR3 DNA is TGTGCCAGCAGCTCGGGACAGGGGGTAGTTGGCTACACCTTC. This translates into CASSSGQGVVGYTF. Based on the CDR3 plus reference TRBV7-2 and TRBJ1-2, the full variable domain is GAGVSQSPSNKVTEKGKDVELRCDPISGHTALYWYRQSLGQGLEFLIYFQGNSAPDKSGLPSDRFSAERTGGSVSTLTIQRTQQEDSAVYLCASSSGQGVVGYTFGSGTRLTVV.

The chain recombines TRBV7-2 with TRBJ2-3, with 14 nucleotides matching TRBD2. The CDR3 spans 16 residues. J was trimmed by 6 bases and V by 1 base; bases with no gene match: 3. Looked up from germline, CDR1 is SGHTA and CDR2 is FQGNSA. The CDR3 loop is CASSLVRTSGRDTQYF. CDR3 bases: TGTGCCAGCAGCTTAGTTCGGACTAGCGGGAGGGATACGCAGTATTTT.

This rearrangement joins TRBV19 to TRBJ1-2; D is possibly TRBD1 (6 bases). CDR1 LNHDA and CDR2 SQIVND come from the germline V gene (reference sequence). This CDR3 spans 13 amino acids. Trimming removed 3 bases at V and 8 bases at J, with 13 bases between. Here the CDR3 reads CASSIGTSLGYTF. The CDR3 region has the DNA TGTGCCAGTAGTATCGGGACATCCCTCGGCTACACCTTC.

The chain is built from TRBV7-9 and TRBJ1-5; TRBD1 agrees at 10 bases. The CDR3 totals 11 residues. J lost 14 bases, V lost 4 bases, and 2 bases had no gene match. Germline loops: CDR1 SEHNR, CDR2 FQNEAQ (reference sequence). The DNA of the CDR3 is TGTGCCAGCAGCTCGGGACAGGGGAAGCATTTT. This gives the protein CASSSGQGKHF.

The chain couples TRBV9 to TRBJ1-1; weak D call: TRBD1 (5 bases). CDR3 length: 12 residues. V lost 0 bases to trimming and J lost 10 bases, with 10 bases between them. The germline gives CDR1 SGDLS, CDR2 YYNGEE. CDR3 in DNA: TGTGCCAGCAGCGTAGGGGATCAGGGAGCTTTCTTT. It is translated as CASSVGDQGAFF. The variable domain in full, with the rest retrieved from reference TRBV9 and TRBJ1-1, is DSGVTQTPKHLITATGQRVTLRCSPRSGDLSVYWYQQSLDQGLQFLIQYYNGEERAKGNILERFSAQQFPDLHSELNLSSLELGDSALYFCASSVGDQGAFFGQGTRLTVV.

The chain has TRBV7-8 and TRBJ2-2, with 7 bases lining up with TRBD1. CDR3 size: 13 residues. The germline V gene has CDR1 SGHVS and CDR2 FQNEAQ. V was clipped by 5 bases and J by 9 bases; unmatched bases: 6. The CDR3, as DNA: TGTGCCAGCAGCACCGACAGGGCCAGGGAGCTGTTTTTT. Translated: CASSTDRARELFF.

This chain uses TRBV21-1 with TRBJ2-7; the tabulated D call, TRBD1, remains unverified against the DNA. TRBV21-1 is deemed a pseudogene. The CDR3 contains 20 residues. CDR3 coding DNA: TGTGCCAGCAGCAAAGCCGGGCACCCACGGCAGGACAGAAGAGCCTACGAGCAGTACTTC. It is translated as CASSKAGHPRQDRRAYEQYF.

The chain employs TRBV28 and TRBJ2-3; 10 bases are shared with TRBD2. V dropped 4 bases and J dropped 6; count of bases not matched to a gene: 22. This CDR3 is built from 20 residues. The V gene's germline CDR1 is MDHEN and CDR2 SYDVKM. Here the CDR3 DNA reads TGTGCCAGCAGTTACGTCACGCCCCTAGCGGGGGTCTCGGGGGGGGATACGCAGTATTTT. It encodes CASSYVTPLAGVSGGDTQYF.

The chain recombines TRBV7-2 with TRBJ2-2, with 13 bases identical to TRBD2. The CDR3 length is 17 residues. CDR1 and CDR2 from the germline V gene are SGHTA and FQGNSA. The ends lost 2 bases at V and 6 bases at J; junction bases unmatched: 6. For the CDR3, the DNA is TGTGCCAGCAGCTTACCAGGACTAGCGGGAGTCTCCGGGGAGCTGTTTTTT. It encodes CASSLPGLAGVSGELFF.

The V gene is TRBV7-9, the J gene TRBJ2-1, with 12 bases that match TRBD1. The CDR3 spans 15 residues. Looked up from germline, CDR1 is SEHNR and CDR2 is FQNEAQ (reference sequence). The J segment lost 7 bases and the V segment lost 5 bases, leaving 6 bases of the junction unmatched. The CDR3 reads CASSRDRGPGNEQFF. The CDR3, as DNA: TGTGCCAGCAGCCGGGACAGGGGGCCAGGGAATGAGCAGTTCTTC. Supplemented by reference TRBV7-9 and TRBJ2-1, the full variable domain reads DTGVSQNPRHKITKRGQNVTFRCDPISEHNRLYWYRQTLGQGPEFLTYFQNEAQLEKSRLLSDRFSAERPKGSFSTLEIQRTEQGDSAMYLCASSRDRGPGNEQFFGPGTRLTVL.

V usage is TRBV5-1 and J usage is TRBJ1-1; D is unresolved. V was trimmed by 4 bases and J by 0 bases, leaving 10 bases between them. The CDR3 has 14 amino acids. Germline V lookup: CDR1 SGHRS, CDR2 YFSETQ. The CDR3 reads CASSVQVMNTEAFF. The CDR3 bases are TGCGCCAGCAGCGTTCAGGTCATGAACACTGAAGCTTTCTTT.

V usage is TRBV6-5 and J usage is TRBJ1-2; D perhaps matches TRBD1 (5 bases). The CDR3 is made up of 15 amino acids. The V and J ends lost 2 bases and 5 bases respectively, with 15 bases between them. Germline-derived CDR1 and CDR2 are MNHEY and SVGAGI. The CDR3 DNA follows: TGTGCCAGCAGTTACCGGGGGGGGAGCAATTATGGCTACACCTTC. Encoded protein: CASSYRGGSNYGYTF.

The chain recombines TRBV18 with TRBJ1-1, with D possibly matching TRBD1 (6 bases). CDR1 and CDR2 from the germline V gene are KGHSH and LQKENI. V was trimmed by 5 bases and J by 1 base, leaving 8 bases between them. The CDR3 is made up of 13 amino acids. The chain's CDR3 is CASSEQGNTEAFF. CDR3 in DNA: TGTGCCAGCTCAGAACAGGGGAACACTGAAGCTTTCTTT.

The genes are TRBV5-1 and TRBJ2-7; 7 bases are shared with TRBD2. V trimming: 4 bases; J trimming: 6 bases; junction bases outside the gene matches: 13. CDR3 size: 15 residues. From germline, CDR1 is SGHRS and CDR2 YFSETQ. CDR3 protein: CASSPSAGGEGEQYF. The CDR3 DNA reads TGCGCCAGCAGCCCTAGTGCTGGGGGGGAAGGCGAGCAGTACTTC.

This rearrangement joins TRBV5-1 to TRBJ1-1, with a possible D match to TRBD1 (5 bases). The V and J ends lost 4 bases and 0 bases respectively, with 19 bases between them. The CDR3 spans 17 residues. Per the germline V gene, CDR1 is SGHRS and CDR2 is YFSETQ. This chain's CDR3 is CASSRAGEGSMNTEAFF. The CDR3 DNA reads TGCGCCAGCAGCCGGGCGGGGGAGGGATCGATGAACACTGAAGCTTTCTTT.

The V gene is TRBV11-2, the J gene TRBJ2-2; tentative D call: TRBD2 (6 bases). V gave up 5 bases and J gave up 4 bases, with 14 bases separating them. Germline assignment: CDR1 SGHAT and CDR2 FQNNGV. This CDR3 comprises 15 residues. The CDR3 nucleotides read TGTGCCAGCAGCCGTACGGGACTGTCCACCGGGGAGCTGTTTTTT. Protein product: CASSRTGLSTGELFF.

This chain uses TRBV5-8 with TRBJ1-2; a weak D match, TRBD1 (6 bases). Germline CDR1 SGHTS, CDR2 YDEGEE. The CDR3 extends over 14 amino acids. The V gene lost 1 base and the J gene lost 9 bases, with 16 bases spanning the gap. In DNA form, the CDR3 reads TGTGCCAGCAGCTTGTGGACAGCCAAGATTCGCTACACCTTC. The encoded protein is CASSLWTAKIRYTF.

In DNA, the CDR3 is TGCAGTGCTAGTGTGGGAGGAGCGTCACCCCTCCACTTT. Translated: CSASVGGASPLHF. The chain combines TRBV20-1 with TRBJ1-6, with D unresolved. This CDR3 comprises 13 residues. The ends were cut back, 3 bases at V and 10 bases at J, with 13 bases in the middle. CDR1 is DFQATT, CDR2 SNEGSKA, per germline (reference sequence).

The CDR3 sequence is CAWTRQEEGTDTQYF. In nucleotides, the CDR3 is TGTGCCTGGACCCGACAGGAGGAGGGCACAGATACGCAGTATTTT. The V call is TRBV30, the J call TRBJ2-3, with D perhaps TRBD1 (6 bases). The CDR3 contains 15 residues. V lost 4 bases and J 1 base, leaving 15 bases between the germline ends. Germline V gives CDR1 GTSNPN, CDR2 SVGIG (reference sequence). Filled out from reference TRBV30 and TRBJ2-3, the complete variable domain reads SQTIHQWPATLVQPVGSPLSLECTVEGTSNPNLYWYRQAAGRGLQLLFYSVGIGQISSEVPQNLSASRPQDRQFILSSKKLLLSDSGFYLCAWTRQEEGTDTQYFGPGTRLTVL.